The 16 T cell receptor beta chains below come from one sample, sequenced in a study of blood T cells in healthy people across ages. A second PCR of about 7 to 12 cycles used a sample-barcoded 5' primer and a J-beta primer mix. One entry per CDR3 protein, called by TCRdb with MiXCR from the 5' RACE reads. Here the sample spans 1.5 million to 2 million distinct CDR3 sequences, 28% being singletons. The sample consisted of blood. All receptors derive from a woman in her thirties in good health.

The chain has TRBV25-1 and TRBJ1-2, with D perhaps TRBD1 (6 bases). The CDR3 runs to 14 residues. The germline CDR1 and CDR2 sequences are MGHDK and SYGVNS. V gave up 5 bases and J gave up 10 bases, with 20 bases separating them. For the CDR3, the DNA is TGTGCCAGCAGTTTGGGGGGCCCCCTAGGGGACTACACCTTC. Protein sequence: CASSLGGPLGDYTF.

This clonotype was observed a few times. The V and J genes are TRBV7-8 and TRBJ2-7; maybe TRBD1 (5 bases). Trimming cost V 5 bases and J 0 bases, with 14 bases left between them. There are 15 residues in the CDR3. Germline V gene sequence: CDR1 SGHVS, CDR2 FQNEAQ. The CDR3 nucleotides are TGTGCCAGCAGCCAGAGAAAGACAGTCTCCTACGAGCAGTACTTC. It is translated as CASSQRKTVSYEQYF.

A note on this clonotype: At one end, the junction sequence differs from germline, possibly due to a read error. The chain employs TRBV20-1 and TRBJ2-1; 10 nucleotides align to TRBD2. The germline V gene has CDR1 DFQATT and CDR2 SNEGSKA (reference sequence). This CDR3 has 14 residues. Here the CDR3 DNA reads TGCAGGGCTAGCGGGGGCTTAAATTACAATGAGCAGTTCTTC. Residues: CRASGGLNYNEQFF.

The V gene is TRBV10-3, the J gene TRBJ1-2; 9 bases match TRBD1. This CDR3 has 13 residues. The V segment lost 6 bases and the J segment 8 bases; nucleotides outside the gene matches: 7. Looked up from germline, CDR1 is ENHRY and CDR2 is SYGVKD. The DNA for the CDR3 is TGTGCCATCAGCGGGGACAGGGATAACGGCTACACCTTC. Amino acids: CAISGDRDNGYTF.

This clonotype has just a few counts. This chain links TRBV3-1 with TRBJ2-7; 9 nucleotides agree with TRBD2. The V segment lost 0 bases and the J segment 3 bases; nucleotides outside the gene matches: 9. The CDR3 length is 17 residues. Germline V gene lookup returns CDR1 LGHDT and CDR2 YNNKEL (reference sequence). Here the CDR3 DNA reads TGTGCCAGCAGCCAAGATAAATCGCTAGCGGGGCGCTACGAGCAGTACTTC. As protein: CASSQDKSLAGRYEQYF.

The chain combines TRBV7-6 with TRBJ1-1; D perhaps matches TRBD1 (5 bases). The CDR3 has 14 amino acids. CDR1 and CDR2 (germline): SGHVS, FNYEAQ. Trimming left V 5 bases short and J 2 bases short, with 12 bases between. The CDR3 reads CASSATGLNTEAFF. In DNA, the CDR3 is TGTGCCAGCAGCGCAACGGGGCTAAACACTGAAGCTTTCTTT.

This clonotype was detected only a few times. The J gene is TRBJ2-2, the V gene TRBV12-3 or TRBV12-4, with D possibly being TRBD1 or TRBD2 (5 bases each). Trimming stripped 1 base from V and 4 bases from J, with 10 bases between. This CDR3 has 15 amino acids. Here the CDR3 reads CASSLGRAGTGELFF. CDR3 nucleotides: TGTGCCAGCAGTTTAGGCAGGGCGGGCACCGGGGAGCTGTTTTTT.

Concerning this clonotype itself: One base away lies a much larger clone, so this may be a sequencing read error. Here the CDR3 reads CSANPKEAQYF. The CDR3, as DNA: TGCAGTGCTAACCCGAAAGAGGCCCAGTACTTC. The V and J genes are TRBV20-1 and TRBJ2-5; no clear D. Germline assignment: CDR1 DFQATT and CDR2 SNEGSKA (reference sequence). The CDR3 loop spans 11 amino acids.

This chain uses TRBV12-3 or TRBV12-4 with TRBJ1-4, with D possibly TRBD1 on 5 matching bases. This CDR3 has 13 residues. The V end was cut by 7 bases, the J end by 4 bases, with 10 bases between. The CDR3 region has the DNA TGTGCCAGCACGCGACAGCTTAATGAAAAACTGTTTTTT. Protein sequence: CASTRQLNEKLFF.

The chain uses TRBV21-1 and TRBJ2-7; the table's TRBD1 call for D was not verified on the DNA. TRBV21-1 is a pseudogene segment. The CDR3 contains 15 residues. The DNA of the CDR3 is TGTGCCAGCAGCCCCAGGGGGACAGGATGGGACGAGCAGTACTTC. This translates into CASSPRGTGWDEQYF.

There are a few counts of this clonotype. This chain connects TRBV12-3 or TRBV12-4 to TRBJ1-5; D uncertain. V dropped 3 bases and J dropped 4 bases, with 10 bases sitting between them. CDR3 length: 14 residues. CDR3 in DNA: TGTGCCAGCAGTTTCGGGATCGCGAATCAGCCCCAGCATTTT. Its protein product is CASSFGIANQPQHF.

This clonotype appeared once. V usage is TRBV7-2 and J usage is TRBJ1-1; unclear D gene. This CDR3 is built from 14 residues. V shed 4 bases and J shed 0 bases, with 9 bases lying between them. Germline-derived CDR1 and CDR2 are SGHTA and FQGNSA. CDR3 protein: CASSSMSVNTEAFF. DNA for the CDR3: TGTGCCAGCAGCTCCATGTCGGTGAACACTGAAGCTTTCTTT.

This chain links TRBV5-1 with TRBJ2-1; no clear D gene. The germline V gene has CDR1 SGHRS and CDR2 YFSETQ. Trimming took 7 bases from V and 1 from J, leaving 12 bases between them. The CDR3 contains 14 residues. This chain's CDR3 is CASGISGSYNEQFF. The CDR3 DNA is TGCGCCAGCGGGATATCGGGTTCCTACAATGAGCAGTTCTTC.

This clonotype showed up just a few times. The rearrangement joins TRBV20-1 to TRBJ2-5, with D perhaps TRBD2 (5 bases). The CDR3 spans 15 residues. Trimming pared 3 bases from V and 2 bases from J, leaving 16 bases between. Per the germline V gene, CDR1 is DFQATT and CDR2 is SNEGSKA (reference sequence). CDR3 sequence (DNA): TGCAGTGCTAGTGTCACTAGTTGGCTGCAAGAGACCCAGTACTTC. It encodes CSASVTSWLQETQYF.

This clonotype was recorded at least ten times. The rearrangement joins TRBV5-1 to TRBJ2-5; D is unclear. From germline, CDR1 is SGHRS and CDR2 YFSETQ. The CDR3 runs 14 residues. Trimming took 4 bases from V and 4 from J, leaving 14 bases between them. CDR3 protein: CASSADLRSETQYF. For the CDR3, the DNA is TGCGCCAGCAGCGCTGACCTACGGTCAGAGACCCAGTACTTC.

In its sample, this clonotype was seen many times. Germline is not matched at one junction end, which may reflect a read error. This rearrangement joins TRBV10-3 to TRBJ2-5; D perhaps matches TRBD2 (5 bases). The CDR3 covers 13 residues. The germline CDR1 and CDR2 sequences are ENHRY and SYGVKD. The chain's CDR3 is CAIRDRAWETQYF. The CDR3 DNA reads TGTGCCATCAGGGATAGGGCCTGGGAGACTCAGTACTTC.